Given below is one T cell receptor (beta chain) in context. Its cognate antigen is unknown. These data originate in a study of CD8 T cell repertoires and HIV-1 epitope variants. Study summary: Autologous T cell-negative cells served as antigen-presenting cells in equal numbers.

Produced via immunoSEQ multiplex PCR; TCRdb's table is partial and in-frame only. The table has 5,500 or so clones, approximately 71% seen once. The source is a male donor with HIV. The sequencing sample was made of cultured CD8+ T cells derived from PBMCs.

The DNA of the CDR3 is TGTGCCAGTAGTTGGGGATCAGGCGCCGGGGAGCTGTTTTTT. This gives the protein CASSWGSGAGELFF. This chain links TRBV19 with TRBJ2-2, with unresolved D. This CDR3 region has 14 residues. In germline, CDR1 is LNHDA, CDR2 SQIVND (reference sequence). Trimming cost V 5 bases and J 6 bases, with 13 bases left between them.